The source of this T cell receptor beta chain is a study of cytomegalovirus exposure and HLA in healthy donors. Study overall: In a previous analysis, 110 million or so unique TCR beta sequences were found from about 179 million T cells. Points from the study as a whole: Cytomegalovirus-associated TCR beta chains were listed, numbering some 180. Many donors shared some public TCRs, even though most TCR sequences were rare. The presence/absence work took it that sequencing depth was about the same across donors.

Germline V gene sequence: CDR1 SNHLY, CDR2 FYNNEI. This CDR3 spans 13 amino acids. Comments on this clone: The antigen remains unidentified.

The PCR contained 60 Vbeta and 13 Jbeta primers. Produced via immunoSEQ multiplex PCR; TCRdb's table is partial and in-frame only. The table shows under 200,000 clones, with approximately 86% occurring only once. This chain joins TRBV2 and TRBJ2-7, with D possibly matching TRBD2 (6 bases). The TCR was taken from a woman under 30 in good health and CMV-seronegative. The sample taken for sequencing was PBMCs. CDR3 in amino acids: CVSMGPGRNEQYF. The DNA of the CDR3 is TGTGTCTCAATGGGCCCTGGGAGGAACGAGCAGTACTTC.